These 17 T cell receptor beta chains share one sample of origin, sequenced in a study of glioma-infiltrating T cells after dendritic cell vaccination. The time point was: after dendritic cell vaccination, including at tumor progression/relapse. Assay: immunoSEQ multiplex PCR; the TCRdb copy retains only in-frame clones and omits some. Of around 78,000 clones in the sample, about 85% were seen once. The specimen was blood, collected after dendritic cell vaccination. The receptors originated from a human donor with glioblastoma.

J is TRBJ2-7 and V is TRBV5-1; 7 nucleotides align to TRBD1. Trimming took 7 bases from V and 5 from J; bases not matched to a gene: 12. The CDR3 contains 14 residues. In germline, CDR1 is SGHRS, CDR2 YFSETQ. In DNA form, the CDR3 reads TGCGCCAGCGGAAGACAGGGAATGGACGACGAGCAGTACTTC. It translates to CASGRQGMDDEQYF.

The rearrangement uses TRBV30 and TRBJ2-3; 8 nucleotides line up with TRBD2. Germline V lookup: CDR1 GTSNPN, CDR2 SVGIG (reference sequence). The CDR3 totals 16 residues. V shed 2 bases, J shed 1 base, and the junction held 8 bases outside the gene matches. The CDR3 is CAWSTGAGGGTDTQYF. The CDR3 DNA reads as TGTGCCTGGAGTACCGGGGCGGGAGGAGGCACAGATACGCAGTATTTT.

CDR3 in amino acids: CSARTNEKLFF. The DNA for the CDR3 is TGCAGTGCGAGGACTAATGAAAAACTGTTTTTT. The chain uses TRBV20-1 and TRBJ1-4; D gene unclear. The CDR3 is 11 residues long. V lost 6 bases, J lost 2 bases, and 4 bases lay in between. CDR1 and CDR2 (germline): DFQATT, SNEGSKA (reference sequence).

The rearrangement links TRBV27 to TRBJ2-7, with TRBD2 matching over 7 bases. V trimming: 0 bases; J trimming: 0 bases; junction bases outside the gene matches: 2. The CDR3 contains 15 residues. CDR1 MNHEY and CDR2 SMNVEV come from the germline V gene (reference sequence). The DNA of the CDR3 is TGTGCCAGCAGTTTATCTGGGGGGGTCTCCTACGAGCAGTACTTC. It specifies CASSLSGGVSYEQYF.

The V call is TRBV29-1, the J call TRBJ1-5; TRBD1 matches at 10 bases. The V gene end was trimmed by 6 bases and the J gene end by 7 bases; junction bases not matched to a gene: 6. This CDR3 has 13 amino acids. Germline CDR1 SQVTM, CDR2 ANQGSEA. The DNA for the CDR3 is TGCAGCGTACAGACAGGGGGCGAACAGCCCCAGCATTTT. Its protein is CSVQTGGEQPQHF.

Of note for this clone: A junction boundary mismatches the germline segment, possibly from a read error. The chain uses TRBV2 and TRBJ2-3; 11 bases agree with TRBD2. CDR1 SNHLY and CDR2 FYNNEI come from the germline V gene. This CDR3 is 13 amino acids long. In DNA form, the CDR3 reads TGTGCCAGCAGGATCTTAGCGGGAGGGCCGGGAGGATTT. It translates to CASRILAGGPGGF.

The V call is TRBV7-9, the J call TRBJ1-1; D gene unclear. Germline-derived CDR1 and CDR2 are SEHNR and FQNEAQ (reference sequence). With 4 bases removed from V and 3 bases from J, the gap between germline ends came to 9 bases. This CDR3 has 13 residues. Here the CDR3 reads CASSSRHDTEAFF. The CDR3 DNA reads as TGTGCCAGCAGCTCGCGACACGACACTGAAGCTTTCTTT.

This clone has just one count. This chain joins TRBV19 and TRBJ2-3, with 14 bases that match TRBD2. Trimming at V came to 6 bases and at J to 4 bases, leaving 3 bases not matched to a gene. The V gene's germline CDR1 is LNHDA and CDR2 SQIVND (reference sequence). The CDR3 length is 15 residues. For the CDR3, the DNA is TGTGCCAGTAGGGGACTAGCGGGAGTCCCAGATACGCAGTATTTT. Its translation: CASRGLAGVPDTQYF.

V gene TRBV5-1 combines with J gene TRBJ2-1; perhaps TRBD2 as D (5 bases). The V and J ends lost 1 base and 1 base respectively, with 6 bases between them. The CDR3 has 14 amino acids. Germline CDR1 SGHRS, CDR2 YFSETQ. As DNA, the CDR3 is TGCGCCAGCAGCTTGCCGGGGTCCTACAATGAGCAGTTCTTC. It specifies CASSLPGSYNEQFF.

The chain joins TRBV5-1 to TRBJ2-5; TRBD2 matches at 10 bases. The ends lost 4 bases at V and 1 base at J; junction bases unmatched: 13. There are 18 residues in the CDR3. Germline CDR1 reads SGHRS; CDR2 reads YFSETQ. This CDR3 is CASSRGLAAVTTQETQYF. DNA for the CDR3: TGCGCCAGCAGCCGAGGACTAGCGGCAGTTACCACCCAAGAGACCCAGTACTTC.

The DNA for the CDR3 is TGTGCCAGCAGTTTAATTGGGACAGGGAATCAGCCCCAGCATTTT. Amino acid sequence: CASSLIGTGNQPQHF. This chain uses TRBV28 with TRBJ1-5, with 9 bases fitting TRBD1. The CDR3 has 15 residues. V lost 2 bases to trimming and J lost 4 bases; unmatched junction nucleotides: 3. From germline, CDR1 is MDHEN and CDR2 SYDVKM.

The chain employs TRBV7-3 and TRBJ2-6, with 12 bases aligning to TRBD1. J gave up 3 bases and V 5 bases, and 5 bases lay outside the gene matches. CDR1 is SGHTA and CDR2 is FQGTGA in the germline V gene. This CDR3 is 17 amino acids long. The CDR3 bases are TGTGCCAGCAGCGTCCGGGACAGGGGGCGTGGGGCCAACGTCCTGACTTTC. It encodes CASSVRDRGRGANVLTF. Together with reference TRBV7-3 and TRBJ2-6, the CDR3 gives the full variable domain: GAGVSQTPSNKVTEKGKYVELRCDPISGHTALYWYRQSLGQGPEFLIYFQGTGAADDSGLPNDRFFAVRPEGSVSTLKIQRTERGDSAVYLCASSVRDRGRGANVLTFGAGSRLTVL.

The V call is TRBV6-6, the J call TRBJ2-2; D perhaps matches TRBD1 (6 bases). V shed 6 bases and J shed 0 bases, with 8 bases lying between them. Germline V gene sequence: CDR1 MNHNY, CDR2 SVGAGI (reference sequence). The CDR3 has 14 residues. This chain's CDR3 is CASSGQTNTGELFF. In DNA, the CDR3 is TGTGCCAGCAGCGGACAGACGAACACCGGGGAGCTGTTTTTT.

The CDR3 DNA is TGTGCCAGCAGTTTCAGCCTAGCGGGAATGAACACCGGGGAGCTGTTTTTT. Amino acids: CASSFSLAGMNTGELFF. V gene TRBV28 combines with J gene TRBJ2-2, with 9 positions matching TRBD2. CDR3 size: 17 residues. V trimming: 3 bases; J trimming: 1 base; junction bases outside the gene matches: 6. CDR1 is MDHEN and CDR2 is SYDVKM in the germline V gene.

This clone was picked up one time. This sample also contains other DNA sequences that code for the same CDR3. The genes are TRBV6-1 and TRBJ2-3; possibly TRBD1 for D (6 bases). V was trimmed by 7 bases and J by 6 bases, leaving 17 bases between them. This CDR3 spans 14 amino acids. CDR1 and CDR2 (germline): MNHNS, SASEGT. The CDR3 sequence is CASNLGQSVDTQYF. CDR3 DNA: TGTGCCAGCAACCTCGGACAGTCGGTGGATACGCAGTATTTT.

The V gene is TRBV6-5, the J gene TRBJ2-7; a weak D match, TRBD1 (6 bases). Trimming shortened V by 5 bases and J by 0 bases, and 14 bases separated the two germline ends. The CDR3 runs 15 residues. Germline V gene lookup returns CDR1 MNHEY and CDR2 SVGAGI. The CDR3 sequence is CASSPGRGHSYEQYF. CDR3 in DNA: TGTGCCAGCAGTCCCGGCAGGGGTCACTCCTACGAGCAGTACTTC.

This chain links TRBV29-1 with TRBJ1-3; 8 positions match TRBD1. Germline CDR1 SQVTM, CDR2 ANQGSEA. The CDR3 spans 13 residues. With 7 bases clipped from V and 2 bases from J, the junction kept 4 bases outside the gene matches. CDR3 sequence: CSAQGATGNTIYF. CDR3 sequence (DNA): TGCAGCGCTCAGGGGGCGACTGGAAACACCATATATTTT.